Given below is one T cell receptor beta chain in context. Its antigen is not identified. The data originate from a study of identical twins. Study-level findings and limits: Beta out-of-frame sequences showed weaker excess sharing between twins. An excess of low generation probability was shown by twin-shared out-of-frame alpha sequences.

Template switching added a universal primer binding site, and final cDNA carried unique molecular identifiers. TCRdb recomputed calls from the 5' RACE reads with MiXCR, one row per CDR3 protein. The data contain around 480,000 distinct CDR3 sequences, more than 13% of them singletons. Healthy Caucasians, and only they, were the donors. Looked up from germline, CDR1 is GTSNPN and CDR2 is SVGIG (reference sequence). V was clipped by 5 bases and J by 5 bases, with 9 bases between them. The CDR3 is 12 amino acids. This sample also belongs to another study, concerning yellow fever vaccine responses in identical twins.

The sequencing sample was made of CD4+ T cells sorted from blood. The rearrangement joins TRBV30 to TRBJ2-2; D assignment may be TRBD1 or TRBD2 (5 bases each). This TCR came from a woman in her late teens or twenties in good health. The CDR3 DNA reads TGTGCCTGGGGGGACGGGACCGGGGAGCTGTTTTTT. Translating it yields CAWGDGTGELFF.